The 12 T cell receptor beta chains below were found in one sample sequenced in a study of tumor-infiltrating lymphocytes in oesophageal squamous cell carcinoma. TCRdb called the PCR reads again in MiXCR, with one record for every CDR3 protein. The table includes roughly 13,000 distinct CDR3 sequences, under 60% detected once. The source material was blood. The receptors were gathered from a male donor with esophageal squamous cell carcinoma.

Remarks on this clonotype: A read error is likely, as this CDR3 ends without the conserved phenylalanine or tryptophan. It is unclear where the CDR3 begins or ends on the DNA, so no DNA is shown, and the CDR3 is as TCRdb lists it. V is TRBV6-4 and J is TRBJ2-1; the D segment call TRBD1 is taken from the table without a DNA check. The germline V gene encodes CDR1 MRHNA and CDR2 SNTAGT. The CDR3 region is 16 residues in length, termini included. CDR3 protein: CASSPGPANYGYTFGS.

The chain has TRBV28 and TRBJ2-4, with a possible D match to TRBD1 (6 bases). V was clipped by 5 bases and J by 1 base, with 12 bases between them. The CDR3 is made up of 15 amino acids. Germline V gene lookup returns CDR1 MDHEN and CDR2 SYDVKM. For the CDR3, the DNA is TGTGCCAGCAGTACAGGGAGTGCGGCCAAAAACATTCAGTACTTC. The encoded protein is CASSTGSAAKNIQYF.

By share, this clonotype ranks as large. The rearrangement uses TRBV7-3 and TRBJ2-5; no reliable D call. Trimming removed 1 base from V and 5 bases from J, with 11 bases in between. The germline V gene encodes CDR1 SGHTA and CDR2 FQGTGA. CDR3 length: 14 amino acids. The CDR3 DNA sequence: TGTGCCAGCAGCTTAAAGTATATTTGGGAGACCCAGTACTTC. This translates into CASSLKYIWETQYF.

This sequence joins TRBV6-1 and TRBJ2-7; 9 nucleotides align to TRBD1. Trimming at V came to 1 base and at J to 11 bases, leaving 6 bases not matched to a gene. The germline gives CDR1 MNHNS, CDR2 SASEGT. This CDR3 is 13 amino acids long. The CDR3 protein is CASSEVGQGKEYF. CDR3 in DNA: TGTGCCAGCAGTGAAGTCGGACAGGGGAAGGAGTACTTC.

This clonotype has a handful of counts. The J gene is TRBJ2-5, the V gene TRBV7-6, with 10 bases lining up with TRBD2. The J call may be mistaken, given a closer DNA end match to TRBJ2-1. The germline V gene encodes CDR1 SGHVS and CDR2 FNYEAQ. This CDR3 region has 16 residues. CDR3 region: CASSLASGRAVTEQFF. The DNA of the CDR3 is TGTGCCAGCAGCTTAGCGAGCGGGAGGGCCGTGACTGAGCAGTTCTTC.

The J gene is TRBJ2-7, the V gene TRBV6-1; D assignment may be TRBD1 or TRBD2 (6 bases each). Germline lookup yields CDR1 MNHNS and CDR2 SASEGT. The CDR3 runs to 13 residues. Trimming took 3 bases from V and 7 from J, leaving 13 bases between them. The CDR3 reads CASSEQGRYEQYF. The CDR3 DNA sequence: TGTGCCAGCAGTGAGCAGGGGAGGTATGAGCAGTACTTC.

The gene calls are TRBV7-2 and TRBJ2-4; TRBD1 aligns across 7 bases. The CDR3 has 16 amino acids. V dropped 5 bases and J dropped 1; count of bases not matched to a gene: 8. CDR1 is SGHTA, CDR2 FQGNSA, per germline. CDR3 in DNA: TGTGCCAGCAGCCCAGACAGGGCGGAGGCCAAAAACATTCAGTACTTC. As protein: CASSPDRAEAKNIQYF.

This clonotype was found once. J is TRBJ1-5 and V is TRBV6-6; D remains ambiguous. The V and J ends lost 0 bases and 10 bases respectively, with 10 bases between them. The germline CDR1 and CDR2 sequences are MNHNY and SVGAGI (reference sequence). This CDR3 is built from 13 residues. The CDR3 here is CASSYSSGVPQHF. CDR3 sequence (DNA): TGTGCCAGCAGTTACTCGAGCGGGGTACCCCAGCATTTT.

As to this clonotype: Lacking the conserved final phenylalanine or tryptophan, this CDR3 likely reflects a read error. The limits of the CDR3 on the DNA are not certain, so only TCRdb's listed CDR3 is given. This rearrangement joins TRBV6-1 to TRBJ2-7; the table's D call, TRBD1, has no DNA check behind it. The CDR3 spans 16 residues, counting both ends. The germline CDR1 and CDR2 sequences are MNHNS and SASEGT. CDR3 loop: CASSWTGGGYGYTFGS.

The rearrangement joins TRBV11-1 to TRBJ2-3; D is uncertain. Trimming stripped 2 bases from V and 0 bases from J, with 15 bases between. Germline V gene data show CDR1 as SGHAT and CDR2 as FQDESV (reference sequence). This CDR3 has 17 amino acids. CDR3 nucleotide sequence: TGTGCCAGCAGCTTATGGGGTCGGACCCGTAGCACAGATACGCAGTATTTT. Amino acid sequence: CASSLWGRTRSTDTQYF.

The genes are TRBV7-2 and TRBJ2-1; D remains unclear. Germline CDR1 is SGHTA and CDR2 is FQGNSA. The germline V and J ends were trimmed by 1 base and 3 bases, with 7 bases remaining between them. The CDR3 consists of 14 residues. CDR3 protein: CASSLEGSYNEQFF. As DNA, the CDR3 is TGTGCCAGCAGCTTAGAGGGCAGCTACAATGAGCAGTTCTTC. Complete variable domain (other parts from reference TRBV7-2 and TRBJ2-1): GAGVSQSPSNKVTEKGKDVELRCDPISGHTALYWYRQSLGQGLEFLIYFQGNSAPDKSGLPSDRFSAERTGGSVSTLTIQRTQQEDSAVYLCASSLEGSYNEQFFGPGTRLTVL.

The V gene is TRBV7-3, the J gene TRBJ2-1; D gene ambiguous. The CDR3 length is 12 residues. Germline CDR1 is SGHTA and CDR2 is FQGTGA. V lost 4 bases, J lost 5 bases, and 6 bases lay in between. CDR3 loop: CASSSTHNEQFF. In DNA form, the CDR3 reads TGTGCCAGCAGCTCAACTCACAATGAGCAGTTCTTC.